This T cell receptor (beta chain) comes out of a study of human T cells and chemical hapten exposure. In this sample, this clonotype turned up a few times. One entry per CDR3 protein results from TCRdb running MiXCR on the RACE reads. The sample gives some 50,000 distinct CDR3 sequences, about 4.5% of which show up once; around 5.8% is in the top ten. Time point noted: healthy volunteer bleed at 2 weeks. Unfractionated whole blood yielded the extracted total RNA. J lost 5 bases, V lost 1 base, and 9 bases had no gene match. The germline V gene encodes CDR1 SNHLY and CDR2 FYNNEI. The CDR3 extends over 16 amino acids.

The sequenced sample was whole blood. The gene calls are TRBV2 and TRBJ2-5; 8 bases match TRBD1. This clonotype originated in a human donor in good health. Some clones in this sample may be carry-over from other donors' samples. The CDR3 protein is CASSEVSVTGEETQYF. The CDR3 DNA sequence: TGTGCCAGCAGTGAAGTCTCCGTGACAGGGGAGGAGACCCAGTACTTC.